This T cell receptor (beta chain) was observed in a study of T cell responses to AZD1222 COVID-19 vaccine. Study-wide context: Pooled samples include second doses given at about 4 or 12 weeks.

The assay was immunoSEQ multiplex PCR, and TCRdb's table has in-frame clones only and misses some. The sample includes fewer than 140,000 clones, 90% of them seen just once. The V end lost 7 bases, the J end lost 0 bases, and 15 bases lay between the germline ends. CDR3 size: 15 residues. Germline lookup yields CDR1 MNHEY and CDR2 SVGAGI. Of note for this clone: The target antigen is unknown.

Study-level results: Sampling that yielded the repertoires occurred only after the peak T cell response.

The source material was peripheral blood, sampled on day 0 of AZD1222 vaccination. This receptor was obtained from an adult in good health. The chain employs TRBV6-5 and TRBJ1-1; unclear D gene. The CDR3 nucleotides are TGTGCCAGCACTATCTTCGGGGAAATGAACACTGAAGCTTTCTTT. Its translation: CASTIFGEMNTEAFF.